What follows are 13 T cell receptor beta chains derived from one specimen sequenced in a study of blood T cell repertoires in COVID-19. The method was immunoSEQ multiplex PCR; TCRdb's version includes in-frame clones alone and lacks a portion of them. The table records about 200,000 clones, around 82% of them present only once. The specimen was peripheral blood. The receptor set was obtained from a human donor in a cohort sampled during active COVID-19.

This rearrangement joins TRBV30 to TRBJ1-2; maybe TRBD1 (5 bases). V was pared by 0 bases and J by 7 bases, with 12 bases between. CDR1 and CDR2 from the germline V gene are GTSNPN and SVGIG (reference sequence). The CDR3 length is 13 residues. DNA of the CDR3: TGTGCCTGGAGTGTAGGGTATCAGGGTGGCTACACCTTC. This sequence encodes CAWSVGYQGGYTF.

This clone was seen only a few times. CDR3 in DNA: TGTGCCAGCAGTGAGGGAAGCGGGACCAACACAGATACGCAGTATTTT. Translated, it gives CASSEGSGTNTDTQYF. J is TRBJ2-3 and V is TRBV2; 7 positions agree with TRBD2. V lost 3 bases, J lost 2 bases, and 8 bases stayed unmatched. The CDR3 totals 16 residues. The germline V gene encodes CDR1 SNHLY and CDR2 FYNNEI. Variable domain in full (rest from reference TRBV2 and TRBJ2-3): EPEVTQTPSHQVTQMGQEVILRCVPISNHLYFYWYRQILGQKVEFLVSFYNNEISEKSEIFDDQFSVERPDGSNFTLKIRSTKLEDSAMYFCASSEGSGTNTDTQYFGPGTRLTVL.

J is TRBJ2-5 and V is TRBV6-6, with D possibly TRBD2 on 6 matching bases. The CDR3 is 15 residues long. V lost 2 bases and J lost 7, with 17 bases in between. Germline assignment: CDR1 MNHNY and CDR2 SVGAGI (reference sequence). This CDR3 reads CASSYLTTREVTQYF. CDR3 sequence (DNA): TGTGCCAGCAGTTACCTCACGACCAGGGAGGTGACCCAGTACTTC.

The chain employs TRBV2 and TRBJ2-7; D might be TRBD2 (6 bases). Germline V gene data show CDR1 as SNHLY and CDR2 as FYNNEI. This CDR3 comprises 15 residues. The V gene lost 3 bases and the J gene lost 4 bases, with 16 bases spanning the gap. The CDR3 reads CASSDPLAWVYEQYF. The CDR3 DNA reads as TGTGCCAGCAGTGACCCTCTAGCGTGGGTTTACGAGCAGTACTTC. Complete variable domain (other parts from reference TRBV2 and TRBJ2-7): EPEVTQTPSHQVTQMGQEVILRCVPISNHLYFYWYRQILGQKVEFLVSFYNNEISEKSEIFDDQFSVERPDGSNFTLKIRSTKLEDSAMYFCASSDPLAWVYEQYFGPGTRLTVT.

The chain uses TRBV12-3 or TRBV12-4 and TRBJ2-2; D ambiguous. Deletions cut 3 bases from V and 6 bases from J, with 5 bases between. This CDR3 has 12 amino acids. The CDR3 region is CASSFRAGELFF. The DNA of the CDR3 is TGTGCCAGCAGTTTTCGAGCCGGGGAGCTGTTTTTT.

This chain links TRBV30 with TRBJ1-4, with D unresolved. Germline-derived CDR1 and CDR2 are GTSNPN and SVGIG (reference sequence). CDR3 length equals 15 residues. The V and J ends lost 3 bases and 1 base respectively, with 12 bases between them. CDR3 DNA: TGTGCCTGGAGCGCCAAACGGGTAACTAATGAAAAACTGTTTTTT. This encodes CAWSAKRVTNEKLFF.

This sequence joins TRBV5-4 and TRBJ2-7; TRBD1 agrees at 7 bases. The CDR3 length is 13 residues. The trim removed 6 bases at V and 2 bases at J, leaving 5 bases unmatched. Germline-derived CDR1 and CDR2 are SGHNT and YYREEE (reference sequence). The CDR3 region is CASTIDRAYEQYF. The CDR3 region has the DNA TGTGCCAGCACCATCGACAGGGCCTACGAGCAGTACTTC.

The rearrangement links TRBV29-1 to TRBJ1-2; the D gene is possibly TRBD1 (6 bases). V lost 6 bases and J lost 7, with 12 bases in between. This CDR3 has 11 amino acids. The germline V gene has CDR1 SQVTM and CDR2 ANQGSEA. The CDR3 protein is CSVSGGSGYTF. The CDR3 DNA sequence: TGCAGCGTCTCGGGGGGCAGTGGCTACACCTTC.

This chain uses TRBV2 with TRBJ2-1, with 8 positions matching TRBD1. The germline V gene has CDR1 SNHLY and CDR2 FYNNEI. This CDR3 is built from 15 residues. The V and J ends lost 4 bases and 5 bases, in that order; junction bases with no gene match: 7. CDR3 region: CASSVLTGEHNEQFF. The CDR3 DNA reads as TGTGCCAGCAGTGTGTTGACAGGGGAGCACAATGAGCAGTTCTTC.

The chain carries TRBV6-5 and TRBJ2-7; 9 bases align to TRBD2. Germline trimming cut 5 bases from V and 7 bases from J; bases unmatched to any gene: 9. CDR1 and CDR2 from the germline V gene are MNHEY and SVGAGI. This CDR3 is built from 14 residues. The CDR3 sequence is CASSRRPSGGEQYF. The CDR3 DNA reads as TGTGCCAGCAGTCGCCGCCCAAGCGGGGGGGAGCAGTACTTC.

V is TRBV29-1 and J is TRBJ2-2; 13 bases fit TRBD2. This CDR3 has 15 residues. Germline V gene lookup returns CDR1 SQVTM and CDR2 ANQGSEA. In nucleotides, the CDR3 is TGCGGGAGGACTAGCGGGGGTAGAAGGGACGGGGAGCTGTTTTTT. Its translation is CGRTSGGRRDGELFF.

Of note for this clone: This may come from a read error, since a much larger clone is one base off. The chain recombines TRBV7-2 with TRBJ1-3; D unclear. The CDR3 sequence is 11 residues long. Germline V gene lookup returns CDR1 SGHTA and CDR2 FQGNSA. The ends were cut back, 5 bases at V and 4 bases at J, with 3 bases in the middle. The CDR3 sequence: CASSPGNTIYF. Written as DNA, the CDR3 is TGTGCCAGCAGCCCGGGAAACACCATATATTTT.

This sequence joins TRBV2 and TRBJ2-1; 7 bases line up with TRBD2. The CDR3 is made up of 14 amino acids. The V gene end was trimmed by 1 base and the J gene end by 14 bases; junction bases not matched to a gene: 11. Germline CDR1 SNHLY, CDR2 FYNNEI. This chain's CDR3 is CASSEGRGSGKKFF. DNA for the CDR3: TGTGCCAGCAGTGAAGGGCGGGGGTCAGGCAAAAAGTTCTTC.